Following are 29 T cell receptor beta chains from one sample sequenced in a study of molecular identifiers for immune sequencing clone quantification. A single record per CDR3 protein comes from TCRdb applying MiXCR to the PCR reads. There are more than 450,000 distinct CDR3 sequences in the sample; about 26% occur only once, and 0.7% to 0.9% lies in the top ten. The sequenced material came from naive CD8+ T cells from blood, with Jurkat cell RNA spiked in. Subset reported: FACS-sorted CD8+CD4-CCR7+CD45RA+ naive T cells. The receptor source for this set is a human donor in good health. Some libraries in this study had Jurkat cell RNA spiked in.

This clonotype was counted at least ten times. The chain employs TRBV29-1 and TRBJ1-1; D gene ambiguous. From germline, CDR1 is SQVTM and CDR2 ANQGSEA. This CDR3 contains 13 residues. Trimming pared 3 bases from V and 5 bases from J, leaving 13 bases between. CDR3 in DNA: TGCAGCGTTGACCCGGTAGAGGATACTGAAGCTTTCTTT. The encoded protein is CSVDPVEDTEAFF.

The chain recombines TRBV19 with TRBJ1-1; no definite D call. V lost 2 bases, J lost 0 bases, and 10 bases lay in between. Germline assignment: CDR1 LNHDA and CDR2 SQIVND (reference sequence). The CDR3 has 15 amino acids. Written as DNA, the CDR3 is TGTGCCAGTAGTATACGTCCGATCATGAACACTGAAGCTTTCTTT. Translation: CASSIRPIMNTEAFF.

With respect to this clonotype: Since a much larger clone is just one base distant, this may be a read error. The rearrangement joins TRBV13 to TRBJ1-4; D remains unclear. CDR1 PRHDT and CDR2 FYEKMQ come from the germline V gene (reference sequence). The CDR3 is 15 amino acids. CDR3 in DNA: TGTGCCAGCAGCTTAATGACCGCGGGAAATGGAAAACTGTTTTTT. Amino acid sequence: CASSLMTAGNGKLFF.

V usage is TRBV4-3 and J usage is TRBJ2-7; D unresolved. Trimming shortened V by 0 bases and J by 2 bases, and 20 bases separated the two germline ends. Germline V gene sequence: CDR1 LGHNA, CDR2 YSLEER. The CDR3 runs 18 residues. The CDR3 here is CASSQELFQAWPTYEQYF. The CDR3 DNA reads as TGCGCCAGCAGCCAAGAGCTGTTTCAGGCTTGGCCAACCTACGAGCAGTACTTC.

This clonotype was counted at least ten times. The chain employs TRBV7-9 and TRBJ1-1; TRBD1 matches 8 bases. Germline V lookup: CDR1 SEHNR, CDR2 FQNEAQ (reference sequence). After removal of 5 bases from V and 5 bases from J, the junction contained 7 bases not matched to a gene. The CDR3 runs to 14 residues. CDR3 amino acids: CASSLDRDRTEAFF. In DNA form, the CDR3 reads TGTGCCAGCAGCCTGGACAGGGATCGGACTGAAGCTTTCTTT.

This chain links TRBV5-5 with TRBJ2-5; no reliable D call. Trimming took off 5 bases at V and 0 bases at J, with 14 bases between the two ends. The CDR3 spans 15 residues. CDR1 and CDR2 from the germline V gene are SGHKS and YYEKEE (reference sequence). CDR3 sequence (DNA): TGTGCCAGCAGACAAGAAACAGCTTACCAAGAGACCCAGTACTTC. Protein: CASRQETAYQETQYF.

This clonotype has ten or more counts. The chain uses TRBV7-9 and TRBJ2-3, with 7 bases matching TRBD2. Trimming removed 4 bases from V and 2 bases from J; junction bases left unmatched: 9. The CDR3 is 16 residues long. The germline CDR1 and CDR2 sequences are SEHNR and FQNEAQ (reference sequence). Written as DNA, the CDR3 is TGTGCCAGCAGCTATCTGACTAGCCCAAACACAGATACGCAGTATTTT. Translating it yields CASSYLTSPNTDTQYF. Drawing the rest from reference TRBV7-9 and TRBJ2-3, the complete variable domain is DTGVSQNPRHKITKRGQNVTFRCDPISEHNRLYWYRQTLGQGPEFLTYFQNEAQLEKSRLLSDRFSAERPKGSFSTLEIQRTEQGDSAMYLCASSYLTSPNTDTQYFGPGTRLTVL.

At least ten counts were recorded for this clonotype. This CDR3 reads CASSWGSGGEQYF. The CDR3 region has the DNA TGCGCCAGCAGCTGGGGGAGCGGGGGCGAGCAGTACTTC. V gene TRBV4-1 combines with J gene TRBJ2-7; 8 bases fit TRBD2. The CDR3 loop spans 13 amino acids. Trimming at V came to 5 bases and at J to 6 bases, leaving 6 bases not matched to a gene. Germline CDR1 is MGHRA and CDR2 is YSYEKL.

J is TRBJ2-7 and V is TRBV20-1; tentative D call: TRBD1 (6 bases). From germline, CDR1 is DFQATT and CDR2 SNEGSKA (reference sequence). V was cut by 0 bases and J by 0 bases, with 15 bases left in between. The CDR3 spans 16 residues. DNA of the CDR3: TGCAGTGCTAGAGACTATACCACAGGGACCTCCTACGAGCAGTACGTC. Translation: CSARDYTTGTSYEQYV.

This clonotype appeared many times. The chain carries TRBV4-3 and TRBJ1-3, with D possibly being TRBD1 (5 bases). This CDR3 region has 18 residues. V was clipped by 0 bases and J by 0 bases, with 15 bases between them. Germline V gene data show CDR1 as LGHNA and CDR2 as YSLEER. The CDR3 nucleotides read TGCGCCAGCAGCCAAGATTGGAGCGACAGCTTCTCTGGAAACACCATATATTTT. It specifies CASSQDWSDSFSGNTIYF.

This clonotype was observed at least ten times. The V call is TRBV4-3, the J call TRBJ2-7, with a tentative D call TRBD1 (5 bases). The germline gives CDR1 LGHNA, CDR2 YSLEER. CDR3 length: 15 amino acids. Between the trimmed V and J ends, which lost 0 bases and 4 bases, there was a span of 13 bases. Written as DNA, the CDR3 is TGCGCCAGCAGCCAAGATGCCGGACAACTATACGAGCAGTACTTC. As protein: CASSQDAGQLYEQYF.

The chain combines TRBV11-2 with TRBJ2-5; the match to TRBD2 covers 13 bases. Losses at the gene ends were 4 bases for V and 7 bases for J; bases not matched to a gene: 12. Germline CDR1 is SGHAT and CDR2 is FQNNGV. The CDR3 has 17 amino acids. CDR3 nucleotide sequence: TGTGCCAGCAGCTCAACTAGCGGGGGGGCCGGGAAGGCGACCCAGTACTTC. Protein: CASSSTSGGAGKATQYF.

Notes on this clonotype: A much larger clone differs from this one at a single base, so this may be a read error. The chain recombines TRBV12-3 or TRBV12-4 with TRBJ2-1, with 8 bases lining up with TRBD1. This CDR3 spans 13 amino acids. Trimming took 8 bases from V and 4 from J; bases not matched to a gene: 4. The CDR3 spells CASGWDRYNEQFF. The CDR3 bases are TGTGCCAGCGGTTGGGACAGGTACAATGAGCAGTTCTTC.

This clonotype occurred many times. V is TRBV7-6 and J is TRBJ2-2; D unclear. CDR3 length: 14 residues. V lost 2 bases, J lost 6 bases, and 10 bases lay in between. Germline lookup yields CDR1 SGHVS and CDR2 FNYEAQ. CDR3 residues: CASSLTTGSGELFF. The CDR3 bases are TGTGCCAGCAGCTTAACGACCGGGTCCGGGGAGCTGTTTTTT.

Concerning this clonotype itself: This may be a read error, as it is one base from a much larger clone. The chain uses TRBV20-1 and TRBJ1-6; D ambiguous. CDR1 is DFQATT and CDR2 is SNEGSKA in the germline V gene (reference sequence). The CDR3 is 14 residues long. The chain's CDR3 is CSARGAPLGSPLRF. The CDR3 region has the DNA TGCAGTGCTAGAGGGGCTCCTCTCGGTTCACCCCTCCGCTTT.

This clonotype was seen repeatedly, ten times or more. The chain links TRBV4-1 to TRBJ2-6; 7 bases match TRBD2. This CDR3 has 17 residues. Germline values: CDR1 MGHRA, CDR2 YSYEKL. With 5 bases clipped from V and 1 base from J, the junction kept 8 bases outside the gene matches. The CDR3 nucleotides read TGCGCCAGCAGCTCCCCTAGCGGTTTTTCTGGGGCCAACGTCCTGACTTTC. Translating it yields CASSSPSGFSGANVLTF.

In its sample, this clonotype was seen a few times. The V gene is TRBV12-3 or TRBV12-4, the J gene TRBJ2-1; 8 bases are a match to TRBD1. The CDR3 runs to 15 residues. V trimming: 3 bases; J trimming: 8 bases; junction bases outside the gene matches: 9. The CDR3 DNA reads as TGTGCCAGCAGTTTCTCTTTCGGACAGGGTTATGAGCAGTTCTTC. It translates to CASSFSFGQGYEQFF.

This clonotype was seen a handful of times. The chain uses TRBV7-9 and TRBJ1-1; D is possibly TRBD1 (5 bases). The CDR3 consists of 11 residues. CDR1 and CDR2 (germline): SEHNR, FQNEAQ (reference sequence). Trimming removed 8 bases from V and 4 bases from J, with 8 bases in between. The CDR3 sequence: CASGGFTEAFF. CDR3 DNA sequence: TGTGCCAGCGGGGGGTTCACTGAAGCTTTCTTT.

The chain has TRBV7-2 and TRBJ2-3; tentatively, D is TRBD2 (6 bases). The CDR3 runs to 16 residues. Germline V gene data show CDR1 as SGHTA and CDR2 as FQGNSA. Trimming removed 0 bases at V and 2 bases at J, with 12 bases between. In DNA form, the CDR3 reads TGTGCCAGCAGCTTAGCGCGGGACTTGGCCACAGATACGCAGTATTTT. Its protein is CASSLARDLATDTQYF.

Of note for this clonotype: Possible read error: a much larger clone is one base away. This chain uses TRBV2 with TRBJ2-2; possible D gene TRBD1, 5 bases. Germline V gives CDR1 SNHLY, CDR2 FYNNEI. Trimming cost V 3 bases and J 3 bases, with 8 bases left between them. CDR3 size: 14 residues. The DNA for the CDR3 is TGTGCCAGCAGTGATAAAGGGGACACCGGGGAGCTGTTTTTT. Protein sequence: CASSDKGDTGELFF.

This clonotype was seen more than once but under ten times. V gene TRBV3-1 combines with J gene TRBJ2-4; 13 bases align to TRBD2. The CDR3 is 16 amino acids. The trim removed 4 bases at V and 11 bases at J, leaving 11 bases unmatched. Germline V gene data show CDR1 as LGHDT and CDR2 as YNNKEL (reference sequence). The CDR3 spells CASSPTPGTSGEVQYF. The CDR3 nucleotides are TGTGCCAGCAGCCCGACGCCCGGGACTAGCGGGGAGGTTCAGTACTTC.

This clonotype was observed at least ten times. This rearrangement joins TRBV28 to TRBJ1-1; D gene uncertain. This CDR3 is 15 amino acids long. CDR1 MDHEN and CDR2 SYDVKM come from the germline V gene. Trimming took off 6 bases at V and 0 bases at J, with 14 bases between the two ends. CDR3 nucleotide sequence: TGTGCCAGCAGCCACTCTGCGGGGATGAACACTGAAGCTTTCTTT. Protein product: CASSHSAGMNTEAFF.

This clonotype was picked up many times. V usage is TRBV6-5 and J usage is TRBJ1-5; TRBD1 is a possible D gene (5 bases). This CDR3 has 17 residues. Trimming pared 6 bases from V and 4 bases from J, leaving 22 bases between. CDR1 and CDR2 from the germline V gene are MNHEY and SVGAGI. This CDR3 reads CASRPRGGRQQNQPQHF. The CDR3 DNA sequence: TGTGCCAGCAGACCCCGGGGCGGCAGACAACAGAATCAGCCCCAGCATTTT.

This clonotype was seen more than once but under ten times. The chain recombines TRBV7-2 with TRBJ2-7; 11 nucleotides agree with TRBD2. V shed 11 bases and J 2 bases; nucleotides not matched to a gene: 5. There are 13 residues in the CDR3. From germline, CDR1 is SGHTA and CDR2 FQGNSA. The CDR3 DNA reads as TGTGCCGTTAGCGGGGGGGCCCCCTACGAGCAGTACTTC. Amino acids: CAVSGGAPYEQYF.

On this clonotype itself: The junction does not match germline at one end; this may be a read error. V is TRBV29-1 and J is TRBJ2-7; the D is unclear. Germline V lookup: CDR1 SQVTM, CDR2 ANQGSEA. The length of the CDR3 is 11 residues. As DNA, the CDR3 is TGCAGCGTGGAAGGTCTAAACGAGCAGTACTTC. It encodes CSVEGLNEQYF.

The table lists this clonotype with many counts. The rearrangement joins TRBV30 to TRBJ1-1; the D gene is possibly TRBD1 (6 bases). This CDR3 has 13 amino acids. Germline assignment: CDR1 GTSNPN and CDR2 SVGIG (reference sequence). V was trimmed by 5 bases and J by 4 bases, leaving 14 bases between them. The CDR3 spells CAWAYRDGTEAFF. The CDR3 DNA follows: TGTGCCTGGGCCTACAGGGACGGCACTGAAGCTTTCTTT.

V is TRBV12-3 or TRBV12-4 and J is TRBJ1-6; a possible D gene is TRBD1 (5 bases). The CDR3 extends over 14 amino acids. Trimming left V 6 bases short and J 7 bases short, with 13 bases between. The CDR3 protein is CASREVTVNSPLHF. CDR3 nucleotides: TGTGCCAGCAGAGAGGTGACAGTCAATTCACCCCTCCACTTT.

As to this clonotype: Relative to the germline gene, one junction end is altered; a read error may explain this. CDR3 nucleotide sequence: TGTGCCAGCAGTGAAGACGACAGGGGTTACGAGCGGTACTTC. Protein sequence: CASSEDDRGYERYF. The chain joins TRBV6-6 to TRBJ2-7, with TRBD1 matching over 8 bases. CDR1 is MNHNY and CDR2 is SVGAGI in the germline V gene (reference sequence). The CDR3 has 14 residues.

This chain uses TRBV23-1 with TRBJ2-7, with TRBD1 identical over 7 bases. TRBV23-1 qualifies as an ORF whose function is uncertain. J lost 3 bases, V lost 6 bases, and 8 bases had no gene match. The CDR3 spans 14 residues. In DNA form, the CDR3 reads TGCGCCAGCAGACCCGGGACAGAGAACTACGAGCAGTACTTC. Translating it yields CASRPGTENYEQYF.